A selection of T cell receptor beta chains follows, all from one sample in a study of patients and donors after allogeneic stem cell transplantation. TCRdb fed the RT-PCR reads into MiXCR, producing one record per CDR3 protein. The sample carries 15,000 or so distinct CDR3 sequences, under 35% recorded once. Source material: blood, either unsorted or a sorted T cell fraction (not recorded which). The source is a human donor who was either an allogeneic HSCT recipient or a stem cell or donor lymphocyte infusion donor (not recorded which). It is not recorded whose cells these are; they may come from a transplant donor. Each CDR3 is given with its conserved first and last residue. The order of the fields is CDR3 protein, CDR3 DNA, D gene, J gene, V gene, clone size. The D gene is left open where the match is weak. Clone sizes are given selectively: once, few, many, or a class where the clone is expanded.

CASRTVGGYTF | TGTGCCAGCAGGACGGTGGGAGGCTACACCTTC | . | TRBJ1-2 | TRBV25-1 | many
CARSLTGARYRGYTF | TGTGCCAGAAGCTTGACAGGGGCGAGGTATCGCGGCTACACCTTC | TRBD1 | TRBJ1-2 | TRBV7-9 | .
CASSPRGNYGYTF | TGTGCCAGCAGCCCCCGGGGGAACTATGGCTACACCTTC | . | TRBJ1-2 | TRBV6-2/TRBV6-3 | few
CASSWSGQLFF | TGTGCCAGCAGTTGGTCGGGACAGCTGTTCTTC | TRBD1 | TRBJ2-1 | TRBV6-2/TRBV6-3 | many
CASSLVGNSGNTIYF | TGTGCCAGCAGCCTAGTCGGGAACTCTGGAAACACCATATATTTT | . | TRBJ1-3 | TRBV3-1 | .
CASSQGLGTEAFF | TGTGCCAGCAGCCAAGGGTTGGGCACTGAAGCTTTCTTT | . | TRBJ1-1 | TRBV7-9 | .
CASSLFRGVTEAFF | TGTGCCAGCAGCCTTTTCAGGGGGGTCACTGAAGCTTTCTTT | TRBD1 | TRBJ1-1 | TRBV4-2 | .
CSALRPSGGRTDTQYF | TGCAGTGCACTTCGCCCTAGCGGGGGGCGTACAGATACGCAGTATTTT | TRBD2 | TRBJ2-3 | TRBV20-1 | .
CASSPPTSYEQYF | TGTGCCAGCAGCCCTCCCACTTCCTACGAGCAGTACTTC | . | TRBJ2-7 | TRBV7-9 | many
CASSWGQARSQPQHF | TGTGCCAGCAGTTGGGGACAGGCTAGGAGTCAGCCCCAGCATTTT | TRBD1 | TRBJ1-5 | TRBV12-3/TRBV12-4 | .
CASSLGYYYGYTF | TGTGCCAGCAGCTTGGGGTACTACTATGGCTACACCTTC | . | TRBJ1-2 | TRBV5-6 | few
CASSQVGRGNSPLHF | TGTGCCAGCAGCCAAGTGGGCAGGGGAAATTCACCCCTCCACTTT | . | TRBJ1-6 | TRBV3-1 | .
CASSLEEGRVKAEAFF | TGCGCCAGCAGCTTGGAAGAGGGGCGGGTGAAGGCTGAAGCTTTCTTT | . | TRBJ1-1 | TRBV5-1 | few
CASSAGLLNTEAFF | TGTGCCAGCAGTGCCGGACTGCTGAACACTGAAGCTTTCTTT | . | TRBJ1-1 | TRBV28 | few
CASTPWMGSNQPQHF | TGTGCCAGCACCCCGTGGATGGGTAGCAATCAGCCCCAGCATTTT | . | TRBJ1-5 | TRBV6-2/TRBV6-3 | few
CASSLVANTEAFF | TGTGCCAGCAGTTTGGTCGCAAACACTGAAGCTTTCTTT | . | TRBJ1-1 | TRBV27 | .
CASSTVGQGLYGYTF | TGTGCCAGCAGCACAGTCGGACAGGGGCTTTATGGCTACACCTTC | TRBD1 | TRBJ1-2 | TRBV7-2 | .
CASRPGEGVSYTF | TGTGCCAGCCGCCCAGGTGAGGGAGTCAGCTACACCTTC | . | TRBJ1-2 | TRBV5-4 | medium-sized
CASSYQVYMNTEAFF | TGTGCCAGCAGTTACCAGGTGTATATGAACACTGAAGCTTTCTTT | . | TRBJ1-1 | TRBV28 | .
CASSHRIMQARYNSPLHF | TGCGCCAGCAGCCACCGGATTATGCAGGCACGCTATAATTCACCCCTCCACTTT | . | TRBJ1-6 | TRBV4-1 | few
CASSEYVENTEAFF | TGTGCCAGCAGTGAATACGTGGAGAACACTGAAGCTTTCTTT | . | TRBJ1-1 | TRBV25-1 | .
CASSFRTGPEAKNIQYF | TGTGCCAGCAGCTTTCGAACAGGCCCGGAAGCCAAAAACATTCAGTACTTC | . | TRBJ2-4 | TRBV7-2 | .
CASSMRADVYSYEQYF | TGTGCCAGTAGTATGAGGGCGGACGTCTACTCCTACGAGCAGTACTTC | . | TRBJ2-7 | TRBV19 | .
CATSDPGQGIYGYTF | TGTGCCACCAGTGACCCCGGACAGGGGATCTATGGCTACACCTTC | TRBD1 | TRBJ1-2 | TRBV24-1 | few
CASSKAVNTEAFF | TGTGCCAGCAGCAAAGCGGTGAACACTGAAGCTTTCTTT | . | TRBJ1-1 | TRBV21-1 | medium-sized
CASSLGTGRQPQHF | TGTGCCAGCAGTCTTGGGACAGGGAGACAGCCCCAGCATTTT | TRBD1 | TRBJ1-5 | TRBV7-8 | .
CASNRRSTDTQYF | TGTGCCAGCAATCGACGTAGCACAGATACGCAGTATTTT | . | TRBJ2-3 | TRBV7-9 | once
CASSLAGSRVGNTIYF | TGCGCCAGCAGCTTGGCAGGGAGCAGGGTCGGAAACACCATATATTTT | . | TRBJ1-3 | TRBV5-1 | few
CASSRGTGFATEAFF | TGCGCCAGCAGCCGGGGGACAGGGTTCGCCACTGAAGCTTTCTTT | TRBD1 | TRBJ1-1 | TRBV5-1 | .